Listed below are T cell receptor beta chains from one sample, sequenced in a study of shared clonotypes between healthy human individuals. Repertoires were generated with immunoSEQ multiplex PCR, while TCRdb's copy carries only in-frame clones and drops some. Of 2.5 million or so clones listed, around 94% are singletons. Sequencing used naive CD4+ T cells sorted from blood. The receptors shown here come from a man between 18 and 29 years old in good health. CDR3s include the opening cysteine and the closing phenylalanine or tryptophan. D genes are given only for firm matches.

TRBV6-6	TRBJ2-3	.	CASSYMADTQYF
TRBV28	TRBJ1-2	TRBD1	CASSKGDRGVYGYTF
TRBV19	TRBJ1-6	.	CAIPRQKNSPLHF
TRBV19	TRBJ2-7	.	CASSPGRGMSEQYF
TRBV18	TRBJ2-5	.	CASSPYHSPQETQYF
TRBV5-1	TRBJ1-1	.	CASSLGGQTNTEAFF
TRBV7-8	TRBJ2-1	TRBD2	CASSPTGTSGRHNEQFF
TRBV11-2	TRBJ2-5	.	CASSLVGGKVETQYF
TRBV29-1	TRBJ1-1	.	CSVEKTGLNTEAFF
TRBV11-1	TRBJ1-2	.	CASSLEGDGYTF
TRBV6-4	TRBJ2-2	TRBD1	CASGTGGPTGELFF